These T cell receptor beta chains were read from a single sample in a study of cytotoxic CD8 clonotypes in ibrutinib-treated CLL. Assay used: immunoSEQ multiplex PCR; TCRdb lists only in-frame clones, some missing. The sample contains over 100,000 clones, under 70% of which appear only once. The sample here was PBMCs, taken after 24 months of ibrutinib treatment. These receptors were obtained from a human donor with chronic lymphocytic leukemia. CDR3s include the opening cysteine and the closing phenylalanine or tryptophan. The D gene is left open where the match is weak. A row's size may be missing; if present it is once, few, many or a size class.

abundance	j_gene	d_gene	v_gene	CDR3aa	CDR3nt
.	TRBJ2-6	.	TRBV6-1	CASRIRGSGANVLTF	TGTGCCAGCAGGATAAGAGGGTCTGGGGCCAACGTCCTGACTTTC
many	TRBJ1-5	.	TRBV9	CASSVSGDNQPQHF	TGTGCCAGCAGCGTATCCGGGGACAATCAGCCCCAGCATTTT
.	TRBJ1-1	.	TRBV10-3	CAIKESGEGSEAFF	TGTGCCATCAAAGAGTCGGGGGAAGGCTCTGAAGCTTTCTTT
.	TRBJ2-3	TRBD2	TRBV6-4	CASSDLGLAGGNSGDTQYF	TGTGCCAGCAGTGACTTGGGACTAGCGGGGGGGAACTCCGGCGATACGCAGTATTTT
.	TRBJ2-5	TRBD1	TRBV5-4	CASSSPGPGQGLETQYF	TGTGCCAGCAGCTCACCCGGACCGGGACAGGGGCTGGAGACCCAGTACTTC
.	TRBJ2-1	.	TRBV30	CAWSVLPGSIF	TGTGCCTGGAGTGTACTCCCGGGGTCAATCTTC
.	TRBJ2-7	TRBD1	TRBV30	CAWTGGREQYF	TGTGCCTGGACAGGGGGCAGGGAGCAGTACTTC
.	TRBJ2-5	TRBD2	TRBV9	CASSSSGTSLGKTQYF	TGTGCCAGCAGCTCCTCCGGGACTAGCTTGGGAAAGACCCAGTACTTC
.	TRBJ1-2	.	TRBV5-1	CASSPGTVNYGYTF	TGCGCCAGCAGCCCGGGGACGGTCAACTATGGCTACACCTTC
.	TRBJ1-1	TRBD1	TRBV6-1	CASSTRQGAWTEAFF	TGTGCCAGCAGTACCCGACAGGGGGCGTGGACTGAAGCTTTCTTT
once	TRBJ2-7	.	TRBV6-5	CASSYSRGAGEQYF	TGTGCCAGCAGTTACTCCCGGGGGGCCGGCGAGCAGTACTTC
.	TRBJ2-1	TRBD2	TRBV19	CASSMIAGGHQFF	TGTGCCAGTAGTATGATAGCGGGGGGGCACCAGTTCTTC
many	TRBJ2-5	TRBD2	TRBV5-1	CASSTGTSGARETQYF	TGCGCCAGCAGCACTGGGACTAGCGGGGCCCGGGAGACCCAGTACTTC
.	TRBJ1-6	.	TRBV5-6	CASSSGRSSYNSPLHF	TGTGCCAGCAGCTCGGGACGGAGCTCCTATAATTCACCCCTCCACTTT
few	TRBJ1-2	.	TRBV5-1	CASSLQGPFNYGYTF	TGCGCCAGCAGCTTGCAAGGACCCTTTAACTATGGCTACACCTTC
.	TRBJ2-4	TRBD1	TRBV7-2	CASSPRQGVVKNIQYF	TGTGCCAGCAGTCCTCGACAGGGGGTTGTCAAAAACATTCAGTACTTC
once	TRBJ2-7	.	TRBV30	CAWAVQISYEQYF	TGTGCCTGGGCGGTCCAGATCTCCTACGAGCAGTACTTC
few	TRBJ2-3	.	TRBV5-1	CASTRTDGVDTQYF	TGCGCCAGCACCAGGACAGATGGGGTAGATACGCAGTATTTT